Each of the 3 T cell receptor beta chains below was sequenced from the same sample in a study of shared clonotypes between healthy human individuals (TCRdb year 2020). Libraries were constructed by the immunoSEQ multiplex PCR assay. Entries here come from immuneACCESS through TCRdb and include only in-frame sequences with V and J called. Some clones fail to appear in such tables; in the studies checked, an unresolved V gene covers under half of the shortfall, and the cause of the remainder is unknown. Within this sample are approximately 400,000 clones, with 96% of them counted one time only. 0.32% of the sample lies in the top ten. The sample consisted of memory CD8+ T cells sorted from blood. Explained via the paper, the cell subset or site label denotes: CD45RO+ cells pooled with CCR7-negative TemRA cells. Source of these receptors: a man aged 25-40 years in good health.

For the CDR3, the DNA is TGTGCCAGTAGTATAGAGGACAGTGATGGCTACACCTTC. It yields the protein CASSIEDSDGYTF. The chain combines TRBV19 with TRBJ1-2, with D perhaps matching TRBD1 (6 bases). The germline V gene has CDR1 LNHDA and CDR2 SQIVND (reference sequence). Trimming removed 0 bases at V and 6 bases at J, with 8 bases between. This CDR3 comprises 13 residues. The full variable domain, with the rest looked up from reference TRBV19 and TRBJ1-2, is DGGITQSPKYLFRKEGQNVTLSCEQNLNHDAMYWYRQDPGQGLRLIYYSQIVNDFQKGDIAEGYSVSREKKESFPLTVTSAQKNPTAFYLCASSIEDSDGYTFGSGTRLTVV.

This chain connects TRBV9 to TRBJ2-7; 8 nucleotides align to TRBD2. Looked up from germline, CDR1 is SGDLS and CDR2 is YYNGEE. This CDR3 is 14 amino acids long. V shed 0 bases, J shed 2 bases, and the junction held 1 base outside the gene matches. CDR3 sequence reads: CASSVGSGTYEQYF. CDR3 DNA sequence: TGTGCCAGCAGCGTAGGTAGCGGGACCTACGAGCAGTACTTC. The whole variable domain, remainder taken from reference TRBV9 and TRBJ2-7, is DSGVTQTPKHLITATGQRVTLRCSPRSGDLSVYWYQQSLDQGLQFLIQYYNGEERAKGNILERFSAQQFPDLHSELNLSSLELGDSALYFCASSVGSGTYEQYFGPGTRLTVT.

The DNA of the CDR3 is TGCGCCAGCAGCCAAGAAACGGATACGCAGTATTTT. It is translated as CASSQETDTQYF. The chain recombines TRBV4-1 with TRBJ2-3; no clear D gene. Germline CDR1 MGHRA, CDR2 YSYEKL. Trimming left V 0 bases short and J 6 bases short, with 4 bases between. This CDR3 region has 12 residues.